These 29 T cell receptor beta chains share one sample of origin, sequenced in a study of T-cell memory formation after mild COVID-19. TCRdb re-analysed the 5' RACE reads in MiXCR, keeping a single row per CDR3 protein. The sample shows about 430,000 distinct CDR3 sequences, 24% of them seen only once. The sequencing input was PBMCs or a T cell subset sorted from them (not recorded which). Every receptor here comes from an adult woman who had mild COVID-19 (a few samples of this study predate the infection). Cell type and time point are not known.

This clonotype was counted between two and nine times. This chain connects TRBV27 to TRBJ2-5, with 8 nucleotides matching TRBD2. Looked up from germline, CDR1 is MNHEY and CDR2 is SMNVEV (reference sequence). The ends lost 7 bases at V and 3 bases at J; junction bases unmatched: 10. The length of the CDR3 is 15 residues. The CDR3 region has the DNA TGTGCCAGCAAGGTGACCCCGGGAGGGAAAGAGACCCAGTACTTC. This encodes CASKVTPGGKETQYF.

This clonotype has a handful of counts. The CDR3, as DNA: TGTGCCAGCAACGACAACGGCCTAGGATTTCAGTACTTC. Encoded protein: CASNDNGLGFQYF. This chain connects TRBV12-3 or TRBV12-4 to TRBJ2-4; D uncertain. Trimming stripped 7 bases from V and 11 bases from J, with 18 bases between. The CDR3 runs to 13 residues.

This clonotype was observed a few times. The genes are TRBV12-3 or TRBV12-4 and TRBJ2-2; D gene uncertain. V dropped 11 bases and J dropped 9 bases, with 10 bases sitting between them. This CDR3 region has 10 residues. CDR3: CAVGFRELFF. The CDR3, as DNA: TGTGCCGTAGGGTTCCGGGAGCTGTTTTTT.

The chain carries TRBV5-8 and TRBJ2-2; possibly TRBD1 or TRBD2 for D (5 bases each). The CDR3 has 14 residues. The germline CDR1 and CDR2 sequences are SGHTS and YDEGEE. The V and J ends lost 7 bases and 6 bases respectively, with 16 bases between them. CDR3 loop: CASHPSRGAGELFF. CDR3 nucleotide sequence: TGTGCCAGCCATCCTAGCAGAGGGGCCGGGGAGCTGTTTTTT.

A few counts support this clonotype. This rearrangement joins TRBV9 to TRBJ2-5, with D hard to call. Trimming stripped 0 bases from V and 4 bases from J, with 13 bases between. The CDR3 spans 15 residues. Germline V gene lookup returns CDR1 SGDLS and CDR2 YYNGEE. The CDR3 DNA sequence: TGTGCCAGCAGCGTAGCCCTGGACCGGCTAGAGACCCAGTACTTC. It yields the protein CASSVALDRLETQYF.

This chain uses TRBV5-1 with TRBJ1-5; D gene ambiguous. CDR3 length: 16 residues. Trimming removed 4 bases from V and 0 bases from J, with 14 bases in between. Germline assignment: CDR1 SGHRS and CDR2 YFSETQ. In DNA, the CDR3 is TGCGCCAGCAGCGCTTATGGGAGTTATAGCAATCAGCCCCAGCATTTT. Residues: CASSAYGSYSNQPQHF.

The V call is TRBV5-1, the J call TRBJ2-3; 8 nucleotides agree with TRBD1. CDR3 length: 17 residues. Germline CDR1 reads SGHRS; CDR2 reads YFSETQ. J gave up 4 bases and V 4 bases, and 14 bases lay outside the gene matches. The CDR3 sequence is CASSLGQGLERADTQYF. CDR3 in DNA: TGCGCCAGCAGCCTCGGACAGGGCTTAGAAAGAGCAGATACGCAGTATTTT. Full variable domain (missing parts from reference TRBV5-1 and TRBJ2-3): KAGVTQTPRYLIKTRGQQVTLSCSPISGHRSVSWYQQTPGQGLQFLFEYFSETQRNKGNFPGRFSGRQFSNSRSEMNVSTLELGDSALYLCASSLGQGLERADTQYFGPGTRLTVL.

This clonotype was counted once. The V call is TRBV5-1, the J call TRBJ2-3, with 9 bases matching TRBD2. The V segment lost 6 bases and the J segment 6 bases; nucleotides outside the gene matches: 8. The CDR3 is 14 residues long. The germline CDR1 and CDR2 sequences are SGHRS and YFSETQ. The CDR3 protein is CASTPSGVRDTQYF. CDR3 nucleotides: TGCGCCAGCACTCCTAGCGGGGTGCGCGATACGCAGTATTTT.

The CDR3 region has the DNA TGCGCCAGCAGCTCTCAGACAGGGGGGTACGAGCAGTACTTC. Its translation: CASSSQTGGYEQYF. The V gene is TRBV5-1, the J gene TRBJ2-7; TRBD1 agrees at 9 bases. Germline values: CDR1 SGHRS, CDR2 YFSETQ. V gave up 3 bases and J gave up 4 bases; unmatched junction bases: 5. This CDR3 is built from 14 residues.

This clonotype was recorded many times. The chain links TRBV5-1 to TRBJ2-7; the D is unclear. Per germline, CDR1 SGHRS and CDR2 YFSETQ. The CDR3 covers 14 residues. Trimming removed 0 bases from V and 0 bases from J, with 7 bases in between. CDR3 sequence reads: CASSLAGFSYEQYF. CDR3 nucleotide sequence: TGCGCCAGCAGCTTGGCCGGCTTCTCCTACGAGCAGTACTTC.

This clonotype was seen a few times. As DNA, the CDR3 is TGTGCCAGCACCCCCCTAAGGGGAGACCTGGGAGGGGAGCTGTTTTTT. Translating gives CASTPLRGDLGGELFF. J is TRBJ2-2 and V is TRBV11-2, with D possibly being TRBD1 or TRBD2 (5 bases each). Germline CDR1 SGHAT, CDR2 FQNNGV. The V end lost 7 bases, the J end lost 8 bases, and 23 bases lay between the germline ends. This CDR3 is built from 16 residues.

In nucleotides, the CDR3 is TGTGCCAGCAGCTTACCCTCTAATACGCAGTATTTT. Its translation is CASSLPSNTQYF. V usage is TRBV7-3 and J usage is TRBJ2-3; D uncertain. In germline, CDR1 is SGHTA, CDR2 FQGTGA. The CDR3 length is 12 residues. V was trimmed by 2 bases and J by 7 bases, leaving 7 bases between them. Full variable domain (missing parts from reference TRBV7-3 and TRBJ2-3): GAGVSQTPSNKVTEKGKYVELRCDPISGHTALYWYRQSLGQGPEFLIYFQGTGAADDSGLPNDRFFAVRPEGSVSTLKIQRTERGDSAVYLCASSLPSNTQYFGPGTRLTVL.

The chain carries TRBV7-2 and TRBJ1-1; 8 bases agree with TRBD1. This CDR3 is 14 amino acids long. Trimming cost V 4 bases and J 11 bases; bases outside gene matches: 12. Germline CDR1 is SGHTA and CDR2 is FQGNSA. The CDR3 DNA reads as TGTGCCAGCAGCTATGGTCAGGGGGCATCGAGGGCTTTCTTT. Its protein is CASSYGQGASRAFF.

This chain connects TRBV6-6 to TRBJ2-1, with D unclear. The CDR3 is 16 residues long. Germline V gene sequence: CDR1 MNHNY, CDR2 SVGAGI (reference sequence). The germline V and J ends were trimmed by 10 bases and 0 bases, with 19 bases remaining between them. The CDR3 sequence: CANLWTAGSSYNEQFF. CDR3 bases: TGTGCCAACCTTTGGACGGCCGGAAGCTCCTACAATGAGCAGTTCTTC.

This clonotype showed up just a few times. This rearrangement joins TRBV2 to TRBJ2-1, with a weak D call TRBD1 (6 bases). CDR3 size: 13 residues. Trimming shortened V by 5 bases and J by 11 bases, and 16 bases separated the two germline ends. From germline, CDR1 is SNHLY and CDR2 FYNNEI. The DNA of the CDR3 is TGTGCCAGCAGTCGGATGGTGTGGGACAAGCAGTTCTTC. It is translated as CASSRMVWDKQFF.

For the CDR3, the DNA is TGTGCCAGCAGGACCAGGGGGGAGACCCAGTACTTC. This sequence encodes CASRTRGETQYF. V and J are TRBV6-5 and TRBJ2-5, with TRBD1 matching over 7 bases. The CDR3 sequence is 12 residues long. The V and J ends lost 6 bases and 5 bases, in that order; junction bases with no gene match: 3. The germline V gene has CDR1 MNHEY and CDR2 SVGAGI.

This clonotype was counted between two and nine times. V usage is TRBV2 and J usage is TRBJ1-1; D call uncertain. Germline V CDR1 and CDR2: SNHLY, FYNNEI. The CDR3 is 14 residues long. V lost 4 bases, J lost 0 bases, and 9 bases lay in between. The CDR3 DNA follows: TGTGCCAGCAGTGTTGGAAACATGAACACTGAAGCTTTCTTT. Protein product: CASSVGNMNTEAFF.

This clonotype was observed a few times. The chain joins TRBV7-6 to TRBJ1-1, with a tentative D call TRBD1 (6 bases). Germline V gene sequence: CDR1 SGHVS, CDR2 FNYEAQ. With 1 base removed from V and 6 bases from J, the gap between germline ends came to 9 bases. The CDR3 length is 13 residues. Here the CDR3 DNA reads TGTGCCAGCAGCTTAGGGGCAGGGGCTGAAGCTTTCTTT. Its protein product is CASSLGAGAEAFF.

This sequence joins TRBV19 and TRBJ2-1, with D perhaps matching TRBD2 (6 bases). The CDR3 length is 15 residues. The ends were cut back, 4 bases at V and 6 bases at J, with 16 bases in the middle. Germline V gene sequence: CDR1 LNHDA, CDR2 SQIVND (reference sequence). As DNA, the CDR3 is TGTGCCAGTAGTAATCAGGCCGGGAGCATCAATGAGCAGTTCTTC. Translation gives CASSNQAGSINEQFF.

The V and J genes are TRBV7-8 and TRBJ2-3; 10 nucleotides line up with TRBD2. Trimming at V came to 1 base and at J to 0 bases, leaving 7 bases not matched to a gene. The CDR3 runs 18 residues. Germline values: CDR1 SGHVS, CDR2 FQNEAQ. CDR3 nucleotide sequence: TGTGCCAGCAGCTTAGGCCCTAGCGGGGGAGCTAGCACAGATACGCAGTATTTT. It codes for CASSLGPSGGASTDTQYF. Filled out from reference TRBV7-8 and TRBJ2-3, the complete variable domain reads GAGVSQSPRYKVAKRGQDVALRCDPISGHVSLFWYQQALGQGPEFLTYFQNEAQLDKSGLPSDRFFAERPEGSVSTLKIQRTQQEDSAVYLCASSLGPSGGASTDTQYFGPGTRLTVL.

The chain joins TRBV24-1 to TRBJ1-2; TRBD1 matches at 8 bases. Germline assignment: CDR1 KGHDR and CDR2 SFDVKD. The CDR3 loop spans 12 amino acids. The J segment lost 7 bases and the V segment lost 5 bases, leaving 2 bases of the junction unmatched. The CDR3 loop reads CATSGQGFGYTF. CDR3 bases: TGTGCCACCAGTGGACAGGGGTTTGGCTACACCTTC.

This chain links TRBV20-1 with TRBJ2-7; a possible D gene is TRBD2 (6 bases). Between the trimmed V and J ends, which lost 0 bases and 3 bases, there was a span of 9 bases. The germline CDR1 and CDR2 sequences are DFQATT and SNEGSKA (reference sequence). The CDR3 spans 13 residues. The CDR3 sequence: CSARDGGVYEQYF. The CDR3 coding sequence is TGCAGTGCTAGAGATGGAGGGGTCTACGAGCAGTACTTC.

This clonotype was observed a few times. The rearrangement uses TRBV24-1 and TRBJ2-7; no firm D call. The length of the CDR3 is 14 residues. V dropped 1 base and J dropped 5 bases, with 11 bases sitting between them. Germline V gene data show CDR1 as KGHDR and CDR2 as SFDVKD. CDR3 sequence reads: CATSDFGAGNEQYF. Here the CDR3 DNA reads TGTGCCACCAGTGATTTCGGCGCCGGCAACGAGCAGTACTTC.

CDR3 bases: TGCGCCAGCAGCCAAGAATGGTTTGGCAATCAGCCCCAGCATTTT. Encoded protein: CASSQEWFGNQPQHF. This chain connects TRBV4-3 to TRBJ1-5; no clear D gene. The CDR3 extends over 15 amino acids. CDR1 and CDR2 (germline): LGHNA, YSLEER. V was cut by 0 bases and J by 2 bases, with 8 bases left in between.

This chain joins TRBV9 and TRBJ2-7; 11 bases map to TRBD1. Germline CDR1 and CDR2: SGDLS and YYNGEE. V dropped 3 bases and J dropped 3; count of bases not matched to a gene: 5. This CDR3 comprises 15 residues. CDR3 amino acids: CASSAGQGAGYEQYF. The DNA for the CDR3 is TGTGCCAGCAGCGCCGGACAGGGGGCCGGCTACGAGCAGTACTTC. Together with reference TRBV9 and TRBJ2-7, the CDR3 gives the full variable domain: DSGVTQTPKHLITATGQRVTLRCSPRSGDLSVYWYQQSLDQGLQFLIQYYNGEERAKGNILERFSAQQFPDLHSELNLSSLELGDSALYFCASSAGQGAGYEQYFGPGTRLTVT.

The chain has TRBV2 and TRBJ1-4; TRBD1 matches at 10 bases. The CDR3 is 14 amino acids. V was clipped by 5 bases and J by 7 bases; unmatched bases: 4. Germline V gene data show CDR1 as SNHLY and CDR2 as FYNNEI. The CDR3 bases are TGTGCCAGCAGTTCGACAGGGGGCATTGAAAAACTGTTTTTT. Residues: CASSSTGGIEKLFF.

This clonotype was found a few times. CDR3 DNA sequence: TGCGCCAGCAGCTTGGACCGGTCTAATGAAAAACTGTTTTTT. Encoded protein: CASSLDRSNEKLFF. V gene TRBV5-1 combines with J gene TRBJ1-4; D is uncertain. Trimming cost V 0 bases and J 3 bases, with 6 bases left between them. The CDR3 length is 14 residues. Germline values: CDR1 SGHRS, CDR2 YFSETQ. The variable domain in full, with the rest retrieved from reference TRBV5-1 and TRBJ1-4, is KAGVTQTPRYLIKTRGQQVTLSCSPISGHRSVSWYQQTPGQGLQFLFEYFSETQRNKGNFPGRFSGRQFSNSRSEMNVSTLELGDSALYLCASSLDRSNEKLFFGSGTQLSVL.

The J gene is TRBJ1-5, the V gene TRBV12-3 or TRBV12-4; D possibly corresponds to TRBD1 (5 bases). The CDR3 length is 15 residues. Trimming removed 5 bases from V and 3 bases from J, with 14 bases in between. DNA of the CDR3: TGTGCCAGCAGTCCCCAGGAAGGGGCCAATCAGCCCCAGCATTTT. It is translated as CASSPQEGANQPQHF.

As DNA, the CDR3 is TGCGCCAGCAGCCAAGATCCCCGTCCCGCAGAAAAACTGTTTTTT. It specifies CASSQDPRPAEKLFF. The genes are TRBV4-3 and TRBJ1-4, with D unresolved. Trimming removed 0 bases at V and 8 bases at J, with 13 bases between. The CDR3 contains 15 residues. CDR1 is LGHNA and CDR2 is YSLEER in the germline V gene.